This TCR beta chain was retrieved from a study of blood T cell repertoires in COVID-19. Turning to the study itself: T cells, B-cell-depleted T cells, or PBMCs provided the cDNA or gDNA that served as material.

Per the authors' pipeline: Amplification of reference gene primers provided the estimated nucleated cell counts. Method: immunoSEQ multiplex PCR; TCRdb's copy keeps in-frame clones and lacks some. The V and J calls and the clone size are those of that table, but D and trimming were determined from the DNA. Among 95,000 to 110,000 clones, 84% were seen once, and the ten largest hold 4% to 5.5%. V was shortened by 2 bases and J by 3 bases, with 8 bases between the two germline ends. This CDR3 is 13 amino acids long. Looked up from germline, CDR1 is LGHDT and CDR2 is YNNKEL (reference sequence). Sequencing used peripheral blood. The TCR sequence derives from a human donor in a cohort sampled during active COVID-19. The chain joins TRBV3-1 (or the pseudogene TRBV3-2) to TRBJ2-7; D is possibly TRBD2 (7 bases). In DNA form, the CDR3 reads TGTGCCAGCAGCCAAAGGGGGGGCTACGAGCAGTACTTC. Translated, it gives CASSQRGGYEQYF.